Below are 26 T cell receptor beta chains sequenced from a single sample in a study of cytomegalovirus exposure and HLA in healthy donors. The PCR used 60 Vbeta and 13 Jbeta primers. Clones were read by immunoSEQ multiplex PCR, and TCRdb kept only the in-frame ones, dropping some. Here the sample spans 60,000 to 75,000 clones, around four fifths being singletons. The sequencing sample was made of PBMCs. These receptors all stem from a woman aged 25 to 45 in good health and CMV-seropositive.

The chain employs TRBV30 and TRBJ2-1; D possibly corresponds to TRBD2 (6 bases). CDR3 length: 12 residues. Looked up from germline, CDR1 is GTSNPN and CDR2 is SVGIG (reference sequence). The V end was cut by 3 bases, the J end by 7 bases, with 10 bases between. CDR3 DNA: TGTGCCTGGAGCCTTGGGGGGAATGAGCAGTTCTTC. Protein: CAWSLGGNEQFF. Filled out from reference TRBV30 and TRBJ2-1, the complete variable domain reads SQTIHQWPATLVQPVGSPLSLECTVEGTSNPNLYWYRQAAGRGLQLLFYSVGIGQISSEVPQNLSASRPQDRQFILSSKKLLLSDSGFYLCAWSLGGNEQFFGPGTRLTVL.

CDR3 region: CASSSDRGVIRQETQYF. CDR3 sequence (DNA): TGTGCCAGCAGTTCCGACAGGGGTGTAATCCGTCAAGAGACCCAGTACTTC. The chain uses TRBV28 and TRBJ2-5; 8 bases map to TRBD1. CDR3 length equals 17 residues. After removal of 4 bases from V and 2 bases from J, the junction contained 12 bases not matched to a gene. Germline V CDR1 and CDR2: MDHEN, SYDVKM.

The chain links TRBV2 to TRBJ2-5; 9 bases line up with TRBD1. V lost 8 bases to trimming and J lost 3 bases; unmatched junction nucleotides: 1. Germline V gives CDR1 SNHLY, CDR2 FYNNEI. The CDR3 extends over 12 amino acids. CDR3 coding DNA: TGTGCCAGCGGACAGGGGAAAGAGACCCAGTACTTC. It encodes CASGQGKETQYF.

The chain employs TRBV19 and TRBJ1-5; the D gene is possibly TRBD1 (5 bases). CDR3 length: 13 residues. The ends were cut back, 9 bases at V and 2 bases at J, with 11 bases in the middle. Per the germline V gene, CDR1 is LNHDA and CDR2 is SQIVND (reference sequence). DNA of the CDR3: TGTGCCAGCTCGGGGGTTGGCAATCAGCCCCAGCATTTT. Protein: CASSGVGNQPQHF.

The chain uses TRBV27 and TRBJ2-5; no definite D call. This CDR3 comprises 14 residues. Between the trimmed V and J ends, which lost 2 bases and 2 bases, there was a span of 9 bases. Germline assignment: CDR1 MNHEY and CDR2 SMNVEV (reference sequence). This chain's CDR3 is CASSLGSGQETQYF. CDR3 coding DNA: TGTGCCAGCAGTTTAGGTTCAGGACAAGAGACCCAGTACTTC.

This rearrangement joins TRBV6-6 to TRBJ1-1; TRBD1 aligns across 7 bases. The J segment lost 3 bases and the V segment lost 0 bases, leaving 1 base of the junction unmatched. This CDR3 has 14 residues. Per the germline V gene, CDR1 is MNHNY and CDR2 is SVGAGI (reference sequence). This CDR3 reads CASSYSGGHTEAFF. Written as DNA, the CDR3 is TGTGCCAGCAGTTACTCAGGGGGCCACACTGAAGCTTTCTTT.

The CDR3 coding sequence is TGTGCCAGCAGTTCGGACCCTAGCGGGAGGGCCGATGGCACAGATACGCAGTATTTT. The encoded protein is CASSSDPSGRADGTDTQYF. The chain joins TRBV28 to TRBJ2-3; 12 positions agree with TRBD2. J was trimmed by 1 base and V by 4 bases; bases with no gene match: 12. Germline V gene data show CDR1 as MDHEN and CDR2 as SYDVKM. CDR3 length equals 19 residues.

This clone was observed a handful of times. The CDR3 DNA sequence: TGTGCCAGCAGCTTGGGGTATAGCTCAGCCAAAAACATTCAGTACTTC. Translating it yields CASSLGYSSAKNIQYF. V gene TRBV5-6 combines with J gene TRBJ2-4; D unclear. The length of the CDR3 is 16 residues. V shed 0 bases and J shed 0 bases, with 10 bases lying between them. Germline values: CDR1 SGHDT, CDR2 YYEEEE.

This clone has only one observation. The chain combines TRBV2 with TRBJ1-1; the match to TRBD1 covers 12 bases. V gave up 7 bases and J gave up 3 bases; unmatched junction bases: 12. CDR3 length equals 17 residues. From germline, CDR1 is SNHLY and CDR2 FYNNEI. The CDR3 nucleotides read TGTGCCAGCAACCGGGACAGGGGGCCGAAGGAGGACACTGAAGCTTTCTTT. It yields the protein CASNRDRGPKEDTEAFF.

This sequence joins TRBV15 and TRBJ1-1; TRBD1 matches 11 bases. This CDR3 is built from 14 residues. The ends lost 3 bases at V and 11 bases at J; junction bases unmatched: 8. CDR1 and CDR2 from the germline V gene are LNHNV and YYDKDF (reference sequence). The DNA for the CDR3 is TGTGCCACCAGCAGGTCCCTGGACAGGGGGCCGGCTTTCTTT. This codes for CATSRSLDRGPAFF.

The V call is TRBV28, the J call TRBJ2-5; 10 nucleotides match TRBD2. The CDR3 spans 15 residues. Unmatched junction bases numbered 5, after V lost 5 bases and J lost 2 bases. CDR1 and CDR2 (germline): MDHEN, SYDVKM. The CDR3 spells CASSARTSGQETQYF. DNA for the CDR3: TGTGCCAGCAGTGCCCGGACTAGCGGTCAAGAGACCCAGTACTTC.

The CDR3 spells CASSLGNGGPLTAAFF. The CDR3 DNA is TGTGCCAGCAGCTTAGGGAACGGGGGACCCCTAACCGCGGCTTTCTTT. The V call is TRBV11-2, the J call TRBJ1-1; D is possibly TRBD1 (5 bases). CDR3 size: 16 residues. The germline V gene encodes CDR1 SGHAT and CDR2 FQNNGV. V shed 1 base and J shed 11 bases, with 23 bases lying between them.

The V gene is TRBV7-9, the J gene TRBJ1-1; 7 positions match TRBD1. Germline lookup yields CDR1 SEHNR and CDR2 FQNEAQ (reference sequence). V shed 5 bases, J shed 3 bases, and the junction held 6 bases outside the gene matches. The CDR3 runs 14 residues. This chain's CDR3 is CASSATGYDTEAFF. CDR3 bases: TGTGCCAGCAGCGCGACAGGGTATGACACTGAAGCTTTCTTT.

CDR3 sequence: CASSLQGAGQYF. CDR3 nucleotides: TGTGCCAGCAGCTTACAGGGGGCTGGGCAGTACTTC. The chain uses TRBV7-9 and TRBJ2-7; 8 positions match TRBD1. This CDR3 region has 12 residues. In germline, CDR1 is SEHNR, CDR2 FQNEAQ (reference sequence). V was pared by 2 bases and J by 9 bases, with 3 bases of the junction left unmatched.

This clone showed up just a few times. The chain joins TRBV4-1 to TRBJ2-3; D might be TRBD2 (5 bases). The CDR3 is made up of 12 amino acids. Trimming cost V 0 bases and J 8 bases, with 6 bases left between them. Germline V gives CDR1 MGHRA, CDR2 YSYEKL. CDR3 bases: TGCGCCAGCAGCCAAGATGCGGGTACGCAGTATTTT. Translation: CASSQDAGTQYF.

This clone was counted a few times. The rearrangement links TRBV19 to TRBJ2-3; 7 bases match TRBD1. The junction had 22 bases not matched to a gene; V was cut back by 10 bases and J by 0 bases. CDR1 and CDR2 from the germline V gene are LNHDA and SQIVND (reference sequence). CDR3 size: 19 residues. As DNA, the CDR3 is TGTGCCACCTTGGGGCCCAGACAGGGCTACCAGGATAGCACAGATACGCAGTATTTT. This codes for CATLGPRQGYQDSTDTQYF.

The chain joins TRBV6-6 to TRBJ1-2; 7 bases agree with TRBD1. The CDR3 is 12 amino acids. Germline CDR1 and CDR2: MNHNY and SVGAGI (reference sequence). Losses at the gene ends were 6 bases for V and 4 bases for J; bases not matched to a gene: 2. The CDR3 loop is CASSGTVYGYTF. CDR3 DNA: TGTGCCAGCAGCGGGACAGTCTATGGCTACACCTTC.

The rearrangement joins TRBV2 to TRBJ2-5, with 7 bases aligning to TRBD2. Germline V gene sequence: CDR1 SNHLY, CDR2 FYNNEI. The CDR3 covers 14 residues. V lost 2 bases, J lost 6 bases, and 6 bases stayed unmatched. CDR3 residues: CASSERLADQTQYF. CDR3 in DNA: TGTGCCAGCAGTGAACGGCTAGCGGACCAGACCCAGTACTTC. Full variable domain (rest looked up from reference TRBV2 and TRBJ2-5): EPEVTQTPSHQVTQMGQEVILRCVPISNHLYFYWYRQILGQKVEFLVSFYNNEISEKSEIFDDQFSVERPDGSNFTLKIRSTKLEDSAMYFCASSERLADQTQYFGPGTRLLVL.

The chain has TRBV25-1 and TRBJ1-2; D ambiguous. CDR3 size: 14 residues. V lost 0 bases and J lost 4, with 9 bases in between. Germline V gene sequence: CDR1 MGHDK, CDR2 SYGVNS. CDR3 bases: TGTGCCAGCAGTGAATACGGGGAGGGCTATGGCTACACCTTC. Protein: CASSEYGEGYGYTF.

The V gene is TRBV25-1, the J gene TRBJ2-1; 8 bases agree with TRBD2. CDR3 length: 15 amino acids. In germline, CDR1 is MGHDK, CDR2 SYGVNS. Germline trimming cut 9 bases from V and 0 bases from J; bases unmatched to any gene: 7. CDR3 nucleotides: TGTGCCAGTATTGCGAGCGGGAGCTCCTACAATGAGCAGTTCTTC. Translated: CASIASGSSYNEQFF.

This clone was seen a single time. This chain links TRBV15 with TRBJ2-2; 9 positions agree with TRBD1. Germline CDR1 and CDR2: LNHNV and YYDKDF (reference sequence). The CDR3 is 15 residues long. V was clipped by 5 bases and J by 6 bases; unmatched bases: 7. The CDR3 region is CATSGQDRGAGELFF. CDR3 sequence (DNA): TGTGCCACCAGCGGACAGGACAGGGGTGCCGGGGAGCTGTTTTTT.

The chain has TRBV2 and TRBJ1-4; possibly TRBD1 for D (6 bases). V was shortened by 6 bases and J by 5 bases, with 10 bases between the two germline ends. Per germline, CDR1 SNHLY and CDR2 FYNNEI. The CDR3 length is 13 residues. DNA of the CDR3: TGTGCCAGCAGCCGACAGGAAAATGAAAAACTGTTTTTT. Encoded protein: CASSRQENEKLFF. Full variable domain (rest looked up from reference TRBV2 and TRBJ1-4): EPEVTQTPSHQVTQMGQEVILRCVPISNHLYFYWYRQILGQKVEFLVSFYNNEISEKSEIFDDQFSVERPDGSNFTLKIRSTKLEDSAMYFCASSRQENEKLFFGSGTQLSVL.

Concerning this clone: A junction boundary mismatches the germline segment, possibly from a read error. The chain has TRBV7-7 and TRBJ2-1; tentatively, D is TRBD2 (6 bases). In germline, CDR1 is SSHAT, CDR2 FNYEAQ (reference sequence). This CDR3 has 13 residues. In DNA, the CDR3 is TGTGCTAGCAGCTTAGTCGGGAGTGGTGAGCAGTTCTTC. Protein sequence: CASSLVGSGEQFF.

The CDR3 loop reads CASSLAGEYNEQFF. DNA of the CDR3: TGCGCCAGCAGCTTGGCGGGAGAATACAATGAGCAGTTCTTC. The chain has TRBV5-1 and TRBJ2-1, with a possible D match to TRBD2 (6 bases). V was trimmed by 0 bases and J by 4 bases, leaving 8 bases between them. This CDR3 is 14 amino acids long. The V gene's germline CDR1 is SGHRS and CDR2 YFSETQ.

This chain joins TRBV9 and TRBJ1-1; 7 positions match TRBD1. Trimming cost V 2 bases and J 5 bases; bases outside gene matches: 6. The CDR3 sequence is 14 residues long. CDR1 and CDR2 from the germline V gene are SGDLS and YYNGEE. The CDR3 sequence is CASSVSQGRTEAFF. In DNA form, the CDR3 reads TGTGCCAGCAGCGTCTCACAGGGGAGGACTGAAGCTTTCTTT. Together with reference TRBV9 and TRBJ1-1, the CDR3 gives the full variable domain: DSGVTQTPKHLITATGQRVTLRCSPRSGDLSVYWYQQSLDQGLQFLIQYYNGEERAKGNILERFSAQQFPDLHSELNLSSLELGDSALYFCASSVSQGRTEAFFGQGTRLTVV.

The chain joins TRBV13 to TRBJ2-5, with D maybe TRBD1 (6 bases). The closer fit of TRBJ2-7 to the DNA end suggests the J call may be wrong. Germline values: CDR1 PRHDT, CDR2 FYEKMQ (reference sequence). CDR3 length: 11 residues. CDR3 amino acids: CATKGGYEQYF. The CDR3, as DNA: TGTGCCACTAAAGGGGGATACGAGCAGTACTTC.